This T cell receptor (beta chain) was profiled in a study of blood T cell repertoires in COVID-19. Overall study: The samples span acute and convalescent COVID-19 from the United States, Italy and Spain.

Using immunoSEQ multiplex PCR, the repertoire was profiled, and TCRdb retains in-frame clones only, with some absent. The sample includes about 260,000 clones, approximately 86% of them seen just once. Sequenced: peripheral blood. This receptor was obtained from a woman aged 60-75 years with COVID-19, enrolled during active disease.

CDR3 protein: CASSRDREETQYF. CDR3 nucleotide sequence: TGTGCCAGCAGTAGGGACAGGGAAGAGACCCAGTACTTC. J is TRBJ2-5 and V is TRBV6-5; 9 bases are a match to TRBD1. The junction had 1 base not matched to a gene; V was cut back by 5 bases and J by 3 bases. The germline V gene encodes CDR1 MNHEY and CDR2 SVGAGI. CDR3 length equals 13 residues.